This T cell receptor (beta chain) was identified during a study of cytomegalovirus exposure and HLA in healthy donors. Repertoires were generated with immunoSEQ multiplex PCR, while TCRdb's copy carries only in-frame clones and drops some. The sample consists of some 240,000 clones, approximately 84% of them appearing once. Notes on the study in general: Associated with cytomegalovirus, according to the listing, were some 150 TCR beta chains. A few CMV-associated chains were confirmed in vitro to be specific for CMV antigens.

A 120-subject validation cohort, separate from the approximately 690-subject first cohort, supplied the donors. Notes on this clone: Its cognate antigen is unknown.

The CDR3 is made up of 12 amino acids. Trimming removed 0 bases at V and 8 bases at J, with 7 bases between. Germline loops: CDR1 LGHNT, CDR2 FRNRAP. The rearrangement uses TRBV12-5 and TRBJ1-1; a weak D match, TRBD1 (6 bases). Sequencing was done on a sample of PBMCs. This clonotype was sampled from a woman in her 30s in good health and CMV-seropositive. The CDR3 protein is CASGLVDREAFF. The CDR3 DNA reads as TGTGCTAGTGGTTTGGTAGACAGGGAAGCTTTCTTT.